One and the same sample provided the 8 T cell receptor beta chains below, sequenced in a study of early stage breast cancer tumors (dated by TCRdb to 2016 to 2017). The library was obtained by the immunoSEQ multiplex PCR assay. TCRdb retrieved this table from immuneACCESS and kept in-frame rearrangements only. Not all clones are present; in checked studies, unresolved V genes account for under half, and no reason is known for the remainder. The sample data list approximately 5,600 clones, and about 73% of these were observed just once. The biggest ten clones account for roughly 12% of the sample. Sequencing was performed on normal breast tissue next to the tumor. The receptors originated from a person aged 70 to 79 with breast cancer.

The chain recombines TRBV6-6 with TRBJ1-1; 7 positions match TRBD1. CDR1 is MNHNY, CDR2 SVGAGI, per germline (reference sequence). This CDR3 spans 12 amino acids. The V gene end was trimmed by 6 bases and the J gene end by 8 bases; junction bases not matched to a gene: 6. Here the CDR3 reads CASSRPGQEAFF. CDR3 sequence (DNA): TGTGCCAGCAGCCGACCGGGACAGGAAGCTTTCTTT.

This clone has only a few counts. The V and J genes are TRBV11-2 and TRBJ2-3, with D possibly being TRBD2 (5 bases). Germline V gene sequence: CDR1 SGHAT, CDR2 FQNNGV. V lost 8 bases, J lost 6 bases, and 9 bases lay in between. The CDR3 runs 11 residues. The CDR3 bases are TGTGCCAGCTACGGAGGCGATACGCAGTATTTT. It yields the protein CASYGGDTQYF.

The chain is built from TRBV5-8 and TRBJ2-2; 13 bases fit TRBD2. With V trimmed by 1 base and J by 8 bases, 8 bases remained unmatched. The CDR3 has 17 amino acids. The germline V gene has CDR1 SGHTS and CDR2 YDEGEE. The CDR3 reads CASSLSTSGRAGGELFF. The CDR3 bases are TGTGCCAGCAGCTTGTCTACTAGCGGGAGGGCCGGAGGGGAGCTGTTTTTT.

This clone occurred a few times. V gene TRBV30 combines with J gene TRBJ1-2; D not resolved. The V gene lost 0 bases and the J gene lost 8 bases, with 19 bases spanning the gap. The V gene's germline CDR1 is GTSNPN and CDR2 SVGIG (reference sequence). This CDR3 has 15 amino acids. CDR3 bases: TGTGCCTGGAGTGTCCCGGGTTCCCAGAAAGGCGGCTACACCTTC. The encoded protein is CAWSVPGSQKGGYTF.

The chain employs TRBV2 and TRBJ1-2, with D possibly being TRBD1 (5 bases). Trimming cost V 7 bases and J 7 bases, with 16 bases left between them. The CDR3 contains 13 residues. CDR1 SNHLY and CDR2 FYNNEI come from the germline V gene. CDR3: CASKSRPGGGYTF. The CDR3 DNA is TGTGCCAGCAAGAGCAGGCCCGGGGGTGGCTACACCTTC.

CDR3 DNA sequence: TGTGCCAGCGGGCATACGTACCAAGAGACCCAGTACTTC. It translates to CASGHTYQETQYF. The chain is built from TRBV6-1 and TRBJ2-5, with D hard to call. Germline V gene data show CDR1 as MNHNS and CDR2 as SASEGT. The V gene lost 8 bases and the J gene lost 0 bases, with 10 bases spanning the gap. The CDR3 runs 13 residues.

This chain uses TRBV7-9 with TRBJ2-3; D possibly corresponds to TRBD1 (5 bases). V lost 7 bases to trimming and J lost 0 bases, with 11 bases between them. The CDR3 runs 14 residues. Per the germline V gene, CDR1 is SEHNR and CDR2 is FQNEAQ (reference sequence). The CDR3 DNA follows: TGTGCCAGCAAAGGGGCGGCGAGCACAGATACGCAGTATTTT. It codes for CASKGAASTDTQYF.

The J gene is TRBJ2-3, the V gene TRBV4-1; 13 nucleotides match TRBD2. V was clipped by 4 bases and J by 0 bases; unmatched bases: 13. The CDR3 is 20 residues long. The germline V gene has CDR1 MGHRA and CDR2 YSYEKL. Written as DNA, the CDR3 is TGCGCCAGCAGCCCATCGGGACTAGCGGGAACCTGGCCTAGCACAGATACGCAGTATTTT. Its protein product is CASSPSGLAGTWPSTDTQYF.